One and the same sample provided the 19 T cell receptor beta chains below, sequenced in a study of T-cell reconstitution after alpha-beta-depleted transplantation in children. Using unique molecular identifiers, the investigators prepared the TCRbeta library. TCRdb processed the PCR reads anew with MiXCR; each CDR3 protein has one entry. The table shows about 460,000 distinct CDR3 sequences, with 10% to 13% occurring only once. The sequencing used PBMCs, collected before TCRalphabeta/CD19-depleted stem cell transplant. These receptors all stem from a child younger than 10 with inherited bone marrow failure, due to receive a stem cell transplant.

In this sample, this clonotype turned up many times. The chain couples TRBV18 to TRBJ2-1; the D is unclear. This CDR3 is 17 amino acids long. Trimming pared 6 bases from V and 4 bases from J, leaving 22 bases between. The germline gives CDR1 KGHSH, CDR2 LQKENI. CDR3 nucleotide sequence: TGTGCCAGCTCCCTCCCAGCCGGGTCCATTCTTTACAATGAGCAGTTCTTC. Its protein product is CASSLPAGSILYNEQFF.

In its sample, this clonotype was seen many times. The chain joins TRBV5-8 to TRBJ1-4, with TRBD1 identical over 7 bases. Germline lookup yields CDR1 SGHTS and CDR2 YDEGEE. V lost 2 bases to trimming and J lost 8 bases; unmatched junction nucleotides: 9. The CDR3 sequence is 15 residues long. The CDR3 spells CASSLDREGEEKLFF. CDR3 bases: TGTGCCAGCAGCTTAGACAGGGAGGGAGAAGAAAAACTGTTTTTT.

This clonotype was seen many times. The chain uses TRBV6-5 and TRBJ2-7; D gene uncertain. V lost 4 bases, J lost 4 bases, and 14 bases lay in between. The CDR3 runs 14 residues. The germline gives CDR1 MNHEY, CDR2 SVGAGI. DNA of the CDR3: TGTGCCAGCAGTTCCCACAGAAAAACATACGAGCAGTACTTC. It encodes CASSSHRKTYEQYF.

The chain recombines TRBV4-1 with TRBJ2-7; a weak D match, TRBD1 (5 bases). Germline CDR1 is MGHRA and CDR2 is YSYEKL. V dropped 4 bases and J dropped 3 bases, with 16 bases sitting between them. The CDR3 has 15 residues. CDR3 nucleotides: TGCGCCAGCAGCCCCCAGGGTAGAAATGGCTACGAGCAGTACTTC. As protein: CASSPQGRNGYEQYF.

This clonotype was recorded at least ten times. The chain has TRBV20-1 and TRBJ1-2; 11 bases match TRBD1. The length of the CDR3 is 12 residues. V gave up 5 bases and J gave up 6 bases; unmatched junction bases: 2. Per the germline V gene, CDR1 is DFQATT and CDR2 is SNEGSKA (reference sequence). The DNA for the CDR3 is TGCAGTGCTGTGGGACAGGGGGATGGCTACACCTTC. This sequence encodes CSAVGQGDGYTF.

The rearrangement joins TRBV6-2 or TRBV6-3 to TRBJ2-7, with 7 bases matching TRBD2. Germline V gene sequence: CDR1 MNHEY, CDR2 SVGEGT. The CDR3 covers 14 residues. The J segment lost 2 bases and the V segment lost 6 bases, leaving 7 bases of the junction unmatched. The CDR3 DNA reads TGTGCCAGCAGAATGGGACTAAACCCCTACGAGCAGTACTTC. This encodes CASRMGLNPYEQYF.

This clonotype came up many times. This rearrangement joins TRBV2 to TRBJ2-1; D possibly matches TRBD1 or TRBD2 (6 bases each). Per the germline V gene, CDR1 is SNHLY and CDR2 is FYNNEI. V was clipped by 8 bases and J by 9 bases, with 11 bases between them. The CDR3 spans 11 residues. The CDR3 region has the DNA TGTGCCAGCTCAGAGGGGGGTGAGCAGTTCTTC. This gives the protein CASSEGGEQFF. The variable domain in full, with the rest retrieved from reference TRBV2 and TRBJ2-1, is EPEVTQTPSHQVTQMGQEVILRCVPISNHLYFYWYRQILGQKVEFLVSFYNNEISEKSEIFDDQFSVERPDGSNFTLKIRSTKLEDSAMYFCASSEGGEQFFGPGTRLTVL.

Many counts were recorded for this clonotype. The chain combines TRBV12-3 or TRBV12-4 with TRBJ2-1; 12 bases match TRBD2. The CDR3 is 16 amino acids. J gave up 4 bases and V 5 bases, and 6 bases lay outside the gene matches. The CDR3 here is CASSPELAGGYNEQFF. DNA of the CDR3: TGTGCCAGCAGTCCAGAACTAGCGGGAGGTTACAATGAGCAGTTCTTC.

This clonotype was detected many times. The chain employs TRBV29-1 and TRBJ1-2, with no clear D. In germline, CDR1 is SQVTM, CDR2 ANQGSEA. Trimming removed 5 bases from V and 3 bases from J, with 10 bases in between. CDR3 length: 12 amino acids. CDR3 loop: CSVPEQDYGYTF. In nucleotides, the CDR3 is TGCAGCGTTCCCGAGCAGGACTATGGCTACACCTTC. The entire variable domain, with the rest obtained from reference TRBV29-1 and TRBJ1-2, is as follows: SAVISQKPSRDICQRGTSLTIQCQVDSQVTMMFWYRQQPGQSLTLIATANQGSEATYESGFVIDKFPISRPNLTFSTLTVSNMSPEDSSIYLCSVPEQDYGYTFGSGTRLTVV.

On this clonotype itself: Given a much more abundant clone one base away, this may be a read error. The chain links TRBV5-1 to TRBJ1-4, with D unclear. Germline values: CDR1 SGHRS, CDR2 YFSETQ. This CDR3 contains 15 residues. This CDR3 reads CAGSPQVATNEKLFF. The CDR3 coding sequence is TGCGCCGGCAGCCCTCAAGTGGCAACTAATGAAAAACTGTTTTTT.

This chain links TRBV20-1 with TRBJ2-1, with TRBD2 matching 9 bases. With 0 bases clipped from V and 13 bases from J, the junction kept 10 bases outside the gene matches. Germline-derived CDR1 and CDR2 are DFQATT and SNEGSKA (reference sequence). The CDR3 is 14 amino acids. The CDR3 nucleotides are TGCAGTGCTAGAGACGGCGGGAGGGATGACAATCAGTTCTTC. Translating it yields CSARDGGRDDNQFF.

This clonotype has ten or more counts. This sequence joins TRBV4-1 and TRBJ2-7; 8 bases line up with TRBD2. The germline CDR1 and CDR2 sequences are MGHRA and YSYEKL. Trimming took 4 bases from V and 4 from J; bases not matched to a gene: 21. The CDR3 covers 19 residues. CDR3 residues: CASSPGGRAGAAWGYEQYF. Here the CDR3 DNA reads TGCGCCAGCAGCCCCGGGGGTCGAGCGGGGGCGGCGTGGGGGTACGAGCAGTACTTC.

The table lists this clonotype with many counts. This rearrangement joins TRBV7-9 to TRBJ2-1; D is perhaps TRBD2 (6 bases). V was cut by 3 bases and J by 5 bases, with 14 bases left in between. The CDR3 extends over 15 amino acids. Looked up from germline, CDR1 is SEHNR and CDR2 is FQNEAQ (reference sequence). The CDR3 DNA reads as TGTGCCAGCAGCTTGGTGACTAGTATTCACAATGAGCAGTTCTTC. Protein product: CASSLVTSIHNEQFF.

This clonotype has ten or more counts. The chain's CDR3 is CSAPTSGRDTQYF. The CDR3 region has the DNA TGCAGTGCTCCGACTAGCGGGAGGGATACGCAGTATTTT. The genes are TRBV20-1 and TRBJ2-3, with 13 bases matching TRBD2. Germline V lookup: CDR1 DFQATT, CDR2 SNEGSKA (reference sequence). The CDR3 loop spans 13 amino acids. J gave up 6 bases and V 5 bases, and 2 bases lay outside the gene matches.

This clonotype was recorded a few times. This sequence joins TRBV20-1 and TRBJ2-1, with 14 nucleotides matching TRBD2. CDR3 size: 14 residues. Germline V gives CDR1 DFQATT, CDR2 SNEGSKA (reference sequence). The V gene end was trimmed by 6 bases and the J gene end by 6 bases; junction bases not matched to a gene: 4. CDR3 sequence: CSAFGLAGGNEQFF. Here the CDR3 DNA reads TGCAGTGCCTTCGGACTAGCGGGGGGCAATGAGCAGTTCTTC.

This clonotype was seen many times. The J gene is TRBJ2-5, the V gene TRBV5-6, with D maybe TRBD1 (7 bases). The CDR3 loop spans 15 amino acids. V lost 1 base and J lost 2, with 12 bases in between. CDR1 SGHDT and CDR2 YYEEEE come from the germline V gene. CDR3 protein: CASSLFQGGQETQYF. The CDR3 DNA reads as TGTGCCAGCAGCTTGTTTCAGGGGGGACAAGAGACCCAGTACTTC.

This clonotype occurred many times. The chain joins TRBV5-1 to TRBJ2-1, with TRBD2 identical over 10 bases. Per the germline V gene, CDR1 is SGHRS and CDR2 is YFSETQ. Unmatched junction bases numbered 8, after V lost 4 bases and J lost 10 bases. This CDR3 spans 14 amino acids. The CDR3 spells CASSPGTSEGEQFF. CDR3 DNA: TGCGCCAGCAGCCCCGGGACTAGCGAAGGAGAGCAGTTCTTC.

This clonotype has ten or more counts. V usage is TRBV6-2 or TRBV6-3 and J usage is TRBJ1-5, with 9 bases fitting TRBD1. In germline, CDR1 is MNHEY, CDR2 SVGEGT. J gave up 5 bases and V 5 bases, and 4 bases lay outside the gene matches. The CDR3 is 14 amino acids. The CDR3 DNA is TGTGCCAGCAGTCTAGGACAGGGGCATCAGCCCCAGCATTTT. Its translation is CASSLGQGHQPQHF.

In its sample, this clonotype was seen many times. V usage is TRBV7-9 and J usage is TRBJ2-5, with 13 bases that match TRBD2. This CDR3 comprises 15 residues. Trimming at V came to 5 bases and at J to 4 bases, leaving 4 bases not matched to a gene. The germline CDR1 and CDR2 sequences are SEHNR and FQNEAQ (reference sequence). This CDR3 reads CASSPGLAGRETQYF. CDR3 bases: TGTGCCAGCAGCCCGGGACTAGCGGGACGAGAGACCCAGTACTTC.